The source of this TCR beta chain is a study of blood T cell repertoires in COVID-19. Looking at the study overall: Samples taken during acute and convalescent COVID-19 were collected in the United States, Italy and Spain.

The CDR3 is 15 residues long. CDR1 is MNHEY and CDR2 is SMNVEV in the germline V gene (reference sequence). V was pared by 6 bases and J by 6 bases, with 8 bases of the junction left unmatched. The authors' processing: Estimation of nucleated cell counts was performed using reference gene primer amplification. TCRdb keeps only in-frame clones here, not all; method: immunoSEQ multiplex PCR. For V, J and clone size, that table is used; D and trimming come from the DNA. The sample contains about 79,000 clones, about 90% of which appear only once. This clonotype was obtained from a man aged 50-60 years with active COVID-19. The chain links TRBV27 to TRBJ2-2, with 9 bases matching TRBD2. The sequenced sample consisted of peripheral blood. The CDR3 is CASSSGLAGAGELFF. The CDR3, as DNA: TGTGCCAGCAGCTCGGGACTAGCAGGGGCCGGGGAGCTGTTTTTT.